This TCR beta chain stems from a study of cytomegalovirus exposure and HLA in healthy donors. Whole-study results and caveats: Earlier analysis looked at TCR beta V segments, and most were productive about 87% or about 30% of the time. No immune exposure information besides CMV serostatus was available.

Primers: 60 Vbeta forward and 13 Jbeta reverse. The data were produced by immunoSEQ multiplex PCR, yet TCRdb's version contains in-frame clones alone and is incomplete. The sample lists 130,000 to 150,000 clones, about 80% occurring once. V lost 4 bases, J lost 2 bases, and 9 bases stayed unmatched. Germline values: CDR1 SGHDN, CDR2 FVKESK. The length of the CDR3 is 16 residues. Turning to this clone: Its antigen is still unknown.

The sequenced material came from PBMCs. The receptor was derived from a man aged 35 to 55 in good health and CMV-seropositive. This sequence joins TRBV14 and TRBJ2-5; 8 bases match TRBD1. The chain's CDR3 is CASSRYTGGPQETQYF. For the CDR3, the DNA is TGTGCCAGCAGCCGCTACACAGGGGGGCCTCAAGAGACCCAGTACTTC.